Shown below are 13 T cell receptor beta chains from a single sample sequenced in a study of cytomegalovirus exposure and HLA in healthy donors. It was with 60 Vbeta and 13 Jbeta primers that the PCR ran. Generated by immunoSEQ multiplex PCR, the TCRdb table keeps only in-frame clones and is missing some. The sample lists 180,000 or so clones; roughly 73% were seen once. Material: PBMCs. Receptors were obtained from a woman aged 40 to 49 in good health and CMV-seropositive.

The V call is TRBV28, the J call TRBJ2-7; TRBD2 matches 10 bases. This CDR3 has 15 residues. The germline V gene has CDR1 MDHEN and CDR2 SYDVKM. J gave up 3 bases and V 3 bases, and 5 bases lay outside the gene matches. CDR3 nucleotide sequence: TGTGCCAGCAGTTTTCCGGGACTAGCGTTCTACGAGCAGTACTTC. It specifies CASSFPGLAFYEQYF.

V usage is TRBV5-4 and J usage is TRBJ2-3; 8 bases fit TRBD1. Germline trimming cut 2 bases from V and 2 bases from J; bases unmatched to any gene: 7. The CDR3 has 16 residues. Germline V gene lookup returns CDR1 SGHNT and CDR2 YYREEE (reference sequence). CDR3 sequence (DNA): TGTGCCAGCAGCTTCGGGACAGGTAGAAACACAGATACGCAGTATTTT. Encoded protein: CASSFGTGRNTDTQYF.

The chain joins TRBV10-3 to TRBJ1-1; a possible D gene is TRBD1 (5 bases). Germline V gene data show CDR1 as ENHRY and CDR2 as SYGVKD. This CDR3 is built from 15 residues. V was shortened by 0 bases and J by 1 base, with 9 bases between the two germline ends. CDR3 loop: CAISESGGKNTEAFF. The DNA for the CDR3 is TGTGCCATCAGTGAGTCGGGGGGGAAGAACACTGAAGCTTTCTTT.

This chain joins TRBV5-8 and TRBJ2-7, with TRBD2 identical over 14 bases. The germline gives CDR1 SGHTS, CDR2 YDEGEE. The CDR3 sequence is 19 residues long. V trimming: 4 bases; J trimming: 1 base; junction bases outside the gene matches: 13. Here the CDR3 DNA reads TGTGCCAGCAGCCTGGGACAGGGTGGGACTAGCGGGAGTTCCTACGAGCAGTACTTC. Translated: CASSLGQGGTSGSSYEQYF.

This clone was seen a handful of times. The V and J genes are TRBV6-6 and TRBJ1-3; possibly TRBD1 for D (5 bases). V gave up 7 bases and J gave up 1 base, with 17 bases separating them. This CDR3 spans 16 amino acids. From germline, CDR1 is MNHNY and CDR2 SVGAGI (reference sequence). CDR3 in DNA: TGTGCCAGCATCGGGGGGACCCAAGGGTCTGGAAACACCATATATTTT. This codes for CASIGGTQGSGNTIYF.

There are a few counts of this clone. This chain's CDR3 is CAISPGAGELFF. CDR3 nucleotide sequence: TGTGCCATCAGCCCAGGGGCCGGGGAGCTGTTTTTT. This chain links TRBV10-3 with TRBJ2-2, with a tentative D call TRBD1 (6 bases). The CDR3 sequence is 12 residues long. V shed 6 bases and J shed 6 bases, with 8 bases lying between them. Germline-derived CDR1 and CDR2 are ENHRY and SYGVKD.

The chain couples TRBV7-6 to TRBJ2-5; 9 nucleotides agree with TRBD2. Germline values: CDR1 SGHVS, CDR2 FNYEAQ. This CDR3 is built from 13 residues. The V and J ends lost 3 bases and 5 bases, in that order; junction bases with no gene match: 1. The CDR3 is CASSFAGGETQYF. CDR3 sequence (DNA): TGTGCCAGCAGCTTCGCGGGAGGGGAGACCCAGTACTTC.

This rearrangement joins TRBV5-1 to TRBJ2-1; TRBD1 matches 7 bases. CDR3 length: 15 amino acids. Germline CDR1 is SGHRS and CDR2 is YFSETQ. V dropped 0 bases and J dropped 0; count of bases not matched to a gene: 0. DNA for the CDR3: TGCGCCAGCAGCTTGGGACAGGGCTCCTACAATGAGCAGTTCTTC. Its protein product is CASSLGQGSYNEQFF.

CDR3 sequence: CAYPPSDRDVNGELFF. DNA of the CDR3: TGTGCCTACCCACCTAGCGATAGAGATGTGAACGGGGAGCTGTTTTTT. The V call is TRBV7-9, the J call TRBJ2-2, with D tentatively TRBD2 (6 bases). The length of the CDR3 is 16 residues. Trimming removed 11 bases from V and 7 bases from J, with 26 bases in between. Germline V gene lookup returns CDR1 SEHNR and CDR2 FQNEAQ (reference sequence).

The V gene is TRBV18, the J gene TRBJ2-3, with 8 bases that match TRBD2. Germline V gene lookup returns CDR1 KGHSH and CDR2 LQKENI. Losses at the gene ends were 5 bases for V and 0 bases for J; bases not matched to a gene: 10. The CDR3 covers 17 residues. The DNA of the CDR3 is TGTGCCAGCTCATCGGGCAGCGGGAGTACGAGCACAGATACGCAGTATTTT. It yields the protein CASSSGSGSTSTDTQYF.

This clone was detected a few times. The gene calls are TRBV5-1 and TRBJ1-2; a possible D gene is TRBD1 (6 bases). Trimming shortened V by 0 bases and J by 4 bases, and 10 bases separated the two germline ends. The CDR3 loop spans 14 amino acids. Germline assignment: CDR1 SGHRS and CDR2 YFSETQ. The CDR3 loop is CASSLAGHRYGYTF. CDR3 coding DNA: TGCGCCAGCAGCTTGGCGGGACACCGCTATGGCTACACCTTC.

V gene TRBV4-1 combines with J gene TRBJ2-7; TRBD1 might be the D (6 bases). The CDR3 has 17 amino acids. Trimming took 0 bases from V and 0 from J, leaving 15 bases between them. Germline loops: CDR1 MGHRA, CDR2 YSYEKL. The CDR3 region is CASSQEAGAFTSYEQYF. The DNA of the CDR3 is TGCGCCAGCAGCCAAGAGGCAGGGGCTTTTACCTCCTACGAGCAGTACTTC.

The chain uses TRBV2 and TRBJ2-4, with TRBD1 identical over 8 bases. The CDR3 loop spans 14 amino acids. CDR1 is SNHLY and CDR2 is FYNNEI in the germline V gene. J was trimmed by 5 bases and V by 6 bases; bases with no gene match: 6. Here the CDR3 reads CASSPGQGQNIQYF. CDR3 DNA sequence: TGTGCCAGCAGCCCAGGACAGGGACAAAACATTCAGTACTTC.